This T cell receptor beta chain was found in a study of OX40 agonist ivuxolimab in advanced cancers. The overall study: People in dose escalation had one of these cancers: hepatocellular carcinoma, melanoma, renal cell or head and neck cancer.

If patients had autoimmune disease history or systemic immunosuppression, they were excluded. This CDR3 has 15 amino acids. Trimming cost V 4 bases and J 0 bases; bases outside gene matches: 6. Per the germline V gene, CDR1 is MGHRA and CDR2 is YSYEKL. Repertoires were generated with immunoSEQ multiplex PCR, while TCRdb's copy carries only in-frame clones and drops some. This table holds about 79,000 clones, about 90% found once. The material was CD4+ or CD8+ T cells sorted from blood, obtained in a trial of the OX40 agonist ivuxolimab. The chain carries TRBV4-1 and TRBJ2-7; 7 bases are shared with TRBD1. The clonotype originates from an adult with an advanced solid tumor such as melanoma, head and neck, liver or kidney cancer. For the CDR3, the DNA is TGCGCCAGCAGCCGAGGACAGGTGACCTCCTACGAGCAGTACTTC. Translated: CASSRGQVTSYEQYF.